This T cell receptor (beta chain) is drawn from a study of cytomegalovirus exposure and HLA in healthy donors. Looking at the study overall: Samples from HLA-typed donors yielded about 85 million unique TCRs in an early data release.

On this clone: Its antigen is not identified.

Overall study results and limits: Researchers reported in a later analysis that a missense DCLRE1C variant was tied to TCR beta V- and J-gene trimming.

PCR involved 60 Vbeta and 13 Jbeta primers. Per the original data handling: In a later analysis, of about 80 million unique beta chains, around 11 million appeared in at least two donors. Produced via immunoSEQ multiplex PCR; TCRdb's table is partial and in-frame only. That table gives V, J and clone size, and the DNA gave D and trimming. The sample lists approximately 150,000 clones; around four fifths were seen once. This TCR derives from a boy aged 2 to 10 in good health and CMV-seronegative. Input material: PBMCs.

The CDR3 is CASSSESLQGGRIGYTF. The DNA of the CDR3 is TGTGCCAGCAGTTCCGAGAGCCTACAGGGGGGGAGAATTGGCTACACCTTC. J is TRBJ1-2 and V is TRBV28, with 8 bases lining up with TRBD1. The CDR3 extends over 17 amino acids. Unmatched junction bases numbered 17, after V lost 4 bases and J lost 7 bases. Germline values: CDR1 MDHEN, CDR2 SYDVKM.